One sample yielded the 9 T cell receptor beta chains listed below, sequenced in a study of blood T cell repertoires in COVID-19. Data came from immunoSEQ multiplex PCR; TCRdb stores just in-frame clones and leaves some out. The sample shows 250,000 to 300,000 clones, 89% of them seen only once. The source material was peripheral blood. These receptors all stem from a man over 45 with acute or convalescent COVID-19.

CDR3 nucleotide sequence: TGTGCCGGGGGTGCGGGGGGCACAGATACGCAGTATTTT. Protein product: CAGGAGGTDTQYF. The V gene is TRBV19, the J gene TRBJ2-3; 7 bases line up with TRBD2. The CDR3 consists of 13 residues. V lost 11 bases and J lost 1; bases outside the gene matches: 6. Germline V lookup: CDR1 LNHDA, CDR2 SQIVND (reference sequence). The complete variable domain, with remaining parts taken from reference TRBV19 and TRBJ2-3, reads DGGITQSPKYLFRKEGQNVTLSCEQNLNHDAMYWYRQDPGQGLRLIYYSQIVNDFQKGDIAEGYSVSREKKESFPLTVTSAQKNPTAFYLCAGGAGGTDTQYFGPGTRLTVL.

The chain recombines TRBV6-2 or TRBV6-3 with TRBJ1-3, with 8 nucleotides matching TRBD1. The length of the CDR3 is 18 residues. V trimming: 6 bases; J trimming: 0 bases; junction bases outside the gene matches: 13. Germline CDR1 and CDR2: MNHEY and SVGEGT. The DNA for the CDR3 is TGTGCCAGCAGCCCTCCCCGGGACAGGAAATTCTCTGGAAACACCATATATTTT. It translates to CASSPPRDRKFSGNTIYF.

The genes are TRBV27 and TRBJ1-1; TRBD1 matches at 7 bases. Germline loops: CDR1 MNHEY, CDR2 SMNVEV (reference sequence). This CDR3 has 14 amino acids. The J segment lost 10 bases and the V segment lost 2 bases, leaving 10 bases of the junction unmatched. CDR3 DNA sequence: TGTGCCAGCAGTTTACGGGCCAGGGGGTTGGGAGCTTTCTTT. The encoded protein is CASSLRARGLGAFF.

J is TRBJ1-4 and V is TRBV4-1; D remains ambiguous. Trimming left V 1 base short and J 5 bases short, with 17 bases between. The length of the CDR3 is 17 residues. Looked up from germline, CDR1 is MGHRA and CDR2 is YSYEKL. Here the CDR3 DNA reads TGCGCCAGCAGCCAAGTAGACCTCGGGTTTCTGAATGAAAAACTGTTTTTT. Its translation is CASSQVDLGFLNEKLFF.

The chain combines TRBV18 with TRBJ2-5; D unresolved. Trimming shortened V by 2 bases and J by 0 bases, and 7 bases separated the two germline ends. The CDR3 runs to 14 residues. The germline V gene has CDR1 KGHSH and CDR2 LQKENI. The CDR3 loop is CASSPEAYQETQYF. The DNA for the CDR3 is TGTGCCAGCTCACCAGAGGCCTACCAAGAGACCCAGTACTTC. Supplemented by reference TRBV18 and TRBJ2-5, the full variable domain reads NAGVMQNPRHLVRRRGQEARLRCSPMKGHSHVYWYRQLPEEGLKFMVYLQKENIIDESGMPKERFSAEFPKEGPSILRIQQVVRGDSAAYFCASSPEAYQETQYFGPGTRLLVL.

V and J are TRBV10-1 and TRBJ2-1, with D possibly TRBD2 on 6 matching bases. The V end was cut by 5 bases, the J end by 6 bases, with 11 bases between. The CDR3 length is 13 residues. The germline gives CDR1 WNHNN, CDR2 SYGVQD (reference sequence). DNA for the CDR3: TGCGCCAGCAGTTTCGGGGGTGTCAATGAGCAGTTCTTC. Protein sequence: CASSFGGVNEQFF.

The chain couples TRBV18 to TRBJ2-3, with D tentatively TRBD1 (6 bases). From germline, CDR1 is KGHSH and CDR2 LQKENI. Trimming removed 3 bases from V and 4 bases from J, with 11 bases in between. The CDR3 is 14 residues long. CDR3 in DNA: TGTGCCAGCTCACCGGGACAACCACCAGATACGCAGTATTTT. Its translation: CASSPGQPPDTQYF.

The V gene is TRBV29-1, the J gene TRBJ2-1, with a tentative D call TRBD2 (7 bases). The CDR3 totals 12 residues. Germline V CDR1 and CDR2: SQVTM, ANQGSEA. CDR3 residues: CSGGGGVNEQFF. The CDR3 nucleotides read TGCTCTGGGGGCGGGGGAGTCAATGAGCAGTTCTTC.

J is TRBJ2-3 and V is TRBV9; D perhaps matches TRBD1 (6 bases). The CDR3 runs 12 residues. Germline V CDR1 and CDR2: SGDLS, YYNGEE. Trimming stripped 6 bases from V and 1 base from J, with 6 bases between. Written as DNA, the CDR3 is TGTGCCAGCAAGGGGGGCACAGATACGCAGTATTTT. Protein product: CASKGGTDTQYF.